This entry features one T cell receptor beta chain sequence. Generated by immunoSEQ multiplex PCR, the TCRdb table keeps only in-frame clones and is missing some. The table has 950,000 to 1,100,000 clones, 75% to 80% seen once. The record originates from a study of shared clonotypes between healthy human individuals. The sequence came from a man between 18 and 29 years old in good health. Some clones in this sample may be carry-over from other donors' samples. The sequenced sample was memory CD4+ T cells from PBMCs. Stated subset: CD45RA-negative fraction.

CDR3 amino acids: CASSVRGFDEKLFF. The CDR3 region has the DNA TGTGCCAGCAGCGTAAGAGGGTTCGATGAAAAACTGTTTTTT. The J gene is TRBJ1-4, the V gene TRBV9; D is undetermined. Trimming removed 1 base from V and 6 bases from J, with 10 bases in between. CDR3 length equals 14 residues. The germline CDR1 and CDR2 sequences are SGDLS and YYNGEE.